The present T cell receptor beta chain was sequenced within a study of T cells in localized non-small cell lung cancer (dated by TCRdb to about 2020). In terms of the full investigation: T cell repertoires of 200 to 300 early-stage NSCLC patients were analyzed, with tumors being compared against uninvolved tumor-adjacent lungs. The cohort comprised roughly 220 treatment-naïve NSCLC patients with resected, localized lung tumors. NSCLC patients had a mean age of roughly 66 years, and 129 were male and about 98 female. Broad study findings and their caveats: Since the design was exploratory, TCR variables were selected using unadjusted p-values with no false-discovery rate correction. Because multi-region tumor sequencing was not performed, intratumor heterogeneity could not be ruled out. Of the top 100 tumor clones, a median of approximately 60 were detected in paired uninvolved adjacent lung; under 35 were also among that lung's top 100. Longer overall survival was associated with higher blood T cell density, whereas shorter survival was associated with higher adjacent-lung clonality. Uninvolved tumor-adjacent lung showed the highest T cell clonality, higher than tumor, which suggests more focused antigenic responses in the uninvolved tumor-adjacent lung.

The CDR3 measures 19 amino acids from cysteine to phenylalanine. Just CDR3 DNA is preserved here, 57 bases in frame from base 1. The CDR1 and CDR2 encoded by the germline V gene (reference sequence) are LNHDA and SQIVND. The junction shows trimming of 5 bases on V and 0 bases on J, and the gene matches do not reach 13 bases of it. At diagnosis, peripheral blood, uninvolved tumor-adjacent lung and tumor were collected and were preserved as a mix of fresh-frozen and FFPE material. For TCR repertoire profiling, the blood samples were analyzed as peripheral blood mononuclear cells. TCR beta CDR3 regions were sequenced from DNA using the immunoSEQ Assay. Per the source publication's procedure: T cell density was computed as TCR beta template counts normalized to usable DNA estimated by amplifying housekeeping genes. Using the preseqR package, richness was estimated by extrapolating to 120,000 templates for tissue samples and 400,000 templates for PBMC samples. Clonality was calculated as one minus Pielou's evenness. To identify tissue-enriched TCRs, differential abundance testing was run on productive amino-acid clonotypes with a minimum total count of 5 and an alpha of 0.1. Repertoire overlap between compartments was quantified with the Jaccard Index and Morisita Overlap Index. GLIPH grouped TCR beta CDR3s together with public tetramer-defined viral CDR3s, and a viral motif had to include at least three viral sequences and also show V-gene enrichment. The table was pulled from immuneACCESS by TCRdb, which kept in-frame rearrangements only. Such tables lose some clones; where checked, under half of the loss comes from unresolved V genes, and the rest has no known cause. From that table come the V and J calls and clone size; the DNA was used to work out D and trimming. The sample has roughly 35,000 clones on record, approximately 90% of them singletons. Together, the top ten hold 2% to 2.5% of the sample.

About this clone itself: It lacks a known antigen. No qualities accompany the bases; no much larger clone lies one base away.

The sequence came from a female donor over 55 with stage I lung adenocarcinoma. Recombination joined TRBV19 with TRBJ2-3, with 11 central nucleotides matching TRBD2. The input for sequencing was peripheral blood, taken before any cancer treatment. At the DNA level, the sequence is TGTGCCAGTAGTCCGTTAACAAATCTAGCGGGGGGAAGCACAGATACGCAGTATTTT. This encodes CASSPLTNLAGGSTDTQYF.